The 5 T cell receptor beta chains below were found in one sample sequenced in a study of CD8 T cells in Susac syndrome. Random hexamers were used to reverse transcribe roughly 0.45 to 1 ug of RNA. TCRdb independently ran MiXCR on the immunoSEQ multiplex PCR reads; one entry per CDR3 protein. The sample lists 120,000 to 150,000 distinct CDR3 sequences; approximately 94% were seen once. The sample consisted of CD4+ T cells from PBMCs. The receptor set was obtained from a human donor in good health.

The V and J genes are TRBV19 and TRBJ1-2, with a tentative D call TRBD1 (5 bases). Trimming stripped 6 bases from V and 8 bases from J, with 25 bases between. Germline V lookup: CDR1 LNHDA, CDR2 SQIVND (reference sequence). This CDR3 is 16 amino acids long. The CDR3 sequence: CASSPRGASGLRGYTF. Here the CDR3 DNA reads TGTGCCAGTAGCCCGAGGGGCGCGTCAGGGCTCCGGGGCTACACCTTC.

The V gene is TRBV7-3, the J gene TRBJ2-1, with 13 bases that match TRBD2. This CDR3 is 15 amino acids long. J gave up 8 bases and V 5 bases, and 6 bases lay outside the gene matches. Germline V gene sequence: CDR1 SGHTA, CDR2 FQGTGA. The DNA of the CDR3 is TGTGCCAGCAGCCCCGGGACTAGCGGGAACCATGAGCAGTTCTTC. This codes for CASSPGTSGNHEQFF. Together with reference TRBV7-3 and TRBJ2-1, the CDR3 gives the full variable domain: GAGVSQTPSNKVTEKGKYVELRCDPISGHTALYWYRQSLGQGPEFLIYFQGTGAADDSGLPNDRFFAVRPEGSVSTLKIQRTERGDSAVYLCASSPGTSGNHEQFFGPGTRLTVL.

V is TRBV20-1 and J is TRBJ1-2; D perhaps matches TRBD1 (5 bases). Trimming cost V 5 bases and J 0 bases, with 10 bases left between them. Germline assignment: CDR1 DFQATT and CDR2 SNEGSKA (reference sequence). This CDR3 is 13 amino acids long. The CDR3: CSALDSTNYGYTF. The CDR3 coding sequence is TGCAGTGCTCTAGACAGTACTAACTATGGCTACACCTTC.

The gene calls are TRBV3-1 and TRBJ2-1; TRBD2 might be the D (6 bases). Germline-derived CDR1 and CDR2 are LGHDT and YNNKEL (reference sequence). The CDR3 contains 14 residues. V was shortened by 4 bases and J by 9 bases, with 16 bases between the two germline ends. The CDR3: CASSPMTSTPEQFF. In DNA form, the CDR3 reads TGTGCCAGCAGCCCTATGACTAGTACCCCTGAGCAGTTCTTC.

The V call is TRBV28, the J call TRBJ2-2; 7 nucleotides line up with TRBD2. Germline values: CDR1 MDHEN, CDR2 SYDVKM. Trimming at V came to 3 bases and at J to 5 bases, leaving 6 bases not matched to a gene. CDR3 length: 15 residues. CDR3 protein: CASSFRTRTTGELFF. The CDR3 bases are TGTGCCAGCAGTTTCCGGACTAGAACGACCGGGGAGCTGTTTTTT. Variable domain in full (rest from reference TRBV28 and TRBJ2-2): DVKVTQSSRYLVKRTGEKVFLECVQDMDHENMFWYRQDPGLGLRLIYFSYDVKMKEKGDIPEGYSVSREKKERFSLILESASTNQTSMYLCASSFRTRTTGELFFGEGSRLTVL.